This paragraph covers one TCR beta chain sequence. Some clones are missing from TCRdb's copy, which holds only in-frame ones; the method was immunoSEQ multiplex PCR. This repertoire shows tens of thousands of clones, 85% found once; its top ten account for around 20%. This record comes from a study of lymphopenia after photon versus proton radiotherapy. Trimming pared 5 bases from V and 0 bases from J, leaving 10 bases between. The V gene's germline CDR1 is SNHLY and CDR2 FYNNEI. This CDR3 has 14 residues. This chain links TRBV2 with TRBJ1-1; D unclear. The material was peripheral blood, obtained from a patient treated with photon-based radiotherapy. This clonotype was obtained from a man aged 60-69 years with pancreatic cancer. CDR3 region: CASSSVQVNTEAFF. CDR3 bases: TGTGCCAGCAGTTCTGTTCAGGTGAACACTGAAGCTTTCTTT.